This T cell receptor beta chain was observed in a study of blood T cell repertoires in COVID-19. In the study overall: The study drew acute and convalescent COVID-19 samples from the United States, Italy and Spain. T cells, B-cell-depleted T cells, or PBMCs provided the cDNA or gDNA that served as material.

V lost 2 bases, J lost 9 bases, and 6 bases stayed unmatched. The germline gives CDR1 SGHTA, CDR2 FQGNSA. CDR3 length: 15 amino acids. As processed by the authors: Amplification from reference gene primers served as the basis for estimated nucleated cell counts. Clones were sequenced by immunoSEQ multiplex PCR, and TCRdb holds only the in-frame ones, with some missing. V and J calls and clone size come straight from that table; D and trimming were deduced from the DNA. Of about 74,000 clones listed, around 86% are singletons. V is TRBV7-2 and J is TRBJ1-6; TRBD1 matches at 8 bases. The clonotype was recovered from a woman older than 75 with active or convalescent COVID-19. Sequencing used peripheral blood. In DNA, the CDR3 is TGTGCCAGCAGCTTATTAGGACAGGGAACTTCACCCCTCCACTTT. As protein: CASSLLGQGTSPLHF.